The clone carrying this T cell receptor (beta chain) has more than one count but fewer than ten. This sample was included in a study of patients and donors after allogeneic stem cell transplantation. Each CDR3 protein is one row after TCRdb ran MiXCR on the RT-PCR reads. The table shows 150,000 to 250,000 distinct CDR3 sequences, with about 40% occurring only once. The specimen sequenced was blood, either unsorted or a sorted T cell fraction (not recorded which). This sequence originates from a human donor who was either an allogeneic HSCT recipient or a stem cell or donor lymphocyte infusion donor (not recorded which). It is not recorded whose cells these are; they may come from a transplant donor.

The chain's CDR3 is CASSPAWQNLYEQYF. For the CDR3, the DNA is TGTGCCAGCAGTCCCGCTTGGCAGAACCTCTACGAGCAGTACTTC. This rearrangement joins TRBV12-3 or TRBV12-4 to TRBJ2-7; D is ambiguous. V lost 5 bases and J lost 3, with 17 bases in between. The CDR3 runs to 15 residues.